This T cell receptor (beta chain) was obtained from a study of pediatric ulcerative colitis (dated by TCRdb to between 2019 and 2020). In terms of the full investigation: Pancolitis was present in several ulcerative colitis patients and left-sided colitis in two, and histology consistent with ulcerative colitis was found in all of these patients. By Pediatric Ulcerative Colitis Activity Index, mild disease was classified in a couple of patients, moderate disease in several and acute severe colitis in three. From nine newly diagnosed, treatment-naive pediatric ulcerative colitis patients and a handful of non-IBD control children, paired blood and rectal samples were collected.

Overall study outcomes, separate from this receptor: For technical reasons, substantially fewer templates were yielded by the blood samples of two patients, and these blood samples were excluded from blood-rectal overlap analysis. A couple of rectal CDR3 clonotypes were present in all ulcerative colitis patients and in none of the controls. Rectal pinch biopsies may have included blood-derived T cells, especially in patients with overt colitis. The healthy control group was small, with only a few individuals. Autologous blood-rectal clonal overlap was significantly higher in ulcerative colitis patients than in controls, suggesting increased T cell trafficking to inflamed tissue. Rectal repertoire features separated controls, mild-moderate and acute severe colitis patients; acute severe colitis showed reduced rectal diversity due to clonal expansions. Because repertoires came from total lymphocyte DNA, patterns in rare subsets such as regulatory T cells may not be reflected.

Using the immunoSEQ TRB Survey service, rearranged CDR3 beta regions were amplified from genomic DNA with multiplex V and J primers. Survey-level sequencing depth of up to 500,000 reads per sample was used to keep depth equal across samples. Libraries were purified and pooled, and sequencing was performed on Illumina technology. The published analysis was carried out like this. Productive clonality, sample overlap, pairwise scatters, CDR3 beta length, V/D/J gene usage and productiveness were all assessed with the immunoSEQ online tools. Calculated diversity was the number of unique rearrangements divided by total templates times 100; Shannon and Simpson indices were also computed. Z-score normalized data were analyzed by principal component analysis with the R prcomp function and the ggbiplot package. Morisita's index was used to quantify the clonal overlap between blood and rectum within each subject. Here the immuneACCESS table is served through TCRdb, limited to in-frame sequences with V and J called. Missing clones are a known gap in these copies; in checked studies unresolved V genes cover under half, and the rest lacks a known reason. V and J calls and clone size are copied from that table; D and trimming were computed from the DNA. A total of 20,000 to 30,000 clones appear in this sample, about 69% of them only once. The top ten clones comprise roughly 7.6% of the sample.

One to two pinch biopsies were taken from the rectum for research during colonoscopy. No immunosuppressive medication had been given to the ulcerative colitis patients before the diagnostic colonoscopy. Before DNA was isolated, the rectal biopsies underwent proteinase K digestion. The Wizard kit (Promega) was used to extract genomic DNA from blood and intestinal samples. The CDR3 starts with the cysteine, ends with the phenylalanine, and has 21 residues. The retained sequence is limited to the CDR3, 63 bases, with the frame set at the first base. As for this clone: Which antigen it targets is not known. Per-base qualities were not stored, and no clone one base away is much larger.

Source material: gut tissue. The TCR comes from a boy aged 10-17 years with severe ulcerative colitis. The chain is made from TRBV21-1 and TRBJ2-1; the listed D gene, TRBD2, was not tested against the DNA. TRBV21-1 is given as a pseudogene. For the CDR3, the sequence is CASSKEKGGTIRILTNNEQFF. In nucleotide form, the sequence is TGTGCCAGCAGCAAGGAAAAAGGGGGGACTATCCGGATCCTAACCAACAATGAGCAGTTCTTC.